This paragraph reports one TCR beta chain. Its target is not known. Trimming took off 5 bases at V and 3 bases at J, with 13 bases between the two ends. The germline V gene encodes CDR1 KGHDR and CDR2 SFDVKD. The CDR3 spans 15 residues. These data belong to a study of T cell responses to AZD1222 COVID-19 vaccine. This table comes from immunoSEQ multiplex PCR, and its TCRdb copy is limited to in-frame clones, with some not included. The repertoire includes roughly 99,000 clones, roughly 90% of them detected once, and approximately 4.5% sits in the top ten. Regarding the study as a whole: In all cases, repertoires were sampled only after the peak T cell response.

This receptor was obtained from an adult in good health. The material sequenced was peripheral blood, taken on day 0 of AZD1222 vaccination. The chain combines TRBV24-1 with TRBJ2-4; D is uncertain. DNA of the CDR3: TGTGCCACCAGTGCTTACACGGGCGGCAAAAACATTCAGTACTTC. Its translation is CATSAYTGGKNIQYF.